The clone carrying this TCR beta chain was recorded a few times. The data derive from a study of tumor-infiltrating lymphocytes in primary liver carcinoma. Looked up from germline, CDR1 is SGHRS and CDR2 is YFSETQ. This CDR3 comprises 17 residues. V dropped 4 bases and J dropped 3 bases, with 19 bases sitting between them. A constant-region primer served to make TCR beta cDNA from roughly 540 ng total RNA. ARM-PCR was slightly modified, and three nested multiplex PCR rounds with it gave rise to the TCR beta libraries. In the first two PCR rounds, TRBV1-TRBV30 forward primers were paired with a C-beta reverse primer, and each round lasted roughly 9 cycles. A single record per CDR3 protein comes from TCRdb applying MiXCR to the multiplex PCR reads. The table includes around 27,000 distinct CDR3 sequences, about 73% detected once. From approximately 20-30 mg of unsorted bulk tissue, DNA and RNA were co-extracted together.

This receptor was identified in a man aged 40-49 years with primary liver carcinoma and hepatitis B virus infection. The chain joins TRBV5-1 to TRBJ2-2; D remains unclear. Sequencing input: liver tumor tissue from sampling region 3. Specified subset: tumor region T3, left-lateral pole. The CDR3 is CASSMEEWYDDTGELFF. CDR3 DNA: TGCGCCAGCAGCATGGAAGAGTGGTACGATGACACCGGGGAGCTGTTTTTT.